A single sample is the source of the 5 T cell receptor beta chains below, sequenced in a study of OX40 agonist ivuxolimab in advanced cancers. Clones were read by immunoSEQ multiplex PCR, and TCRdb kept only the in-frame ones, dropping some. Here the sample spans 65,000 to 100,000 clones, approximately 86% being singletons. Sequencing was performed on CD4+ or CD8+ T cells sorted from blood, taken in a trial of the OX40 agonist ivuxolimab. Source of these receptors: an adult with an advanced solid tumor such as melanoma, head and neck, liver or kidney cancer.

The gene calls are TRBV11-3 and TRBJ2-1; TRBD2 matches at 8 bases. V was pared by 9 bases and J by 9 bases, with 10 bases of the junction left unmatched. Germline-derived CDR1 and CDR2 are SGHNT and YENEEA. The CDR3 contains 13 residues. The CDR3: CASSPGGYGEQFF. The CDR3 DNA reads TGTGCCAGTTCCCCGGGAGGGTACGGTGAGCAGTTCTTC. The whole variable domain, remainder taken from reference TRBV11-3 and TRBJ2-1, is EAGVVQSPRYKIIEKKQPVAFWCNPISGHNTLYWYLQNLGQGPELLIRYENEEAVDDSQLPKDRFSAERLKGVDSTLKIQPAELGDSAVYLCASSPGGYGEQFFGPGTRLTVL.

The chain has TRBV6-5 and TRBJ2-1; 12 bases agree with TRBD2. J gave up 6 bases and V 5 bases, and 5 bases lay outside the gene matches. This CDR3 is 15 amino acids long. Germline CDR1 is MNHEY and CDR2 is SVGAGI. CDR3 region: CASSRTSGRSNEQFF. Here the CDR3 DNA reads TGTGCCAGCAGTCGTACTAGCGGGAGGAGCAATGAGCAGTTCTTC.

The chain combines TRBV7-2 with TRBJ2-7; D is perhaps TRBD2 (5 bases). Germline CDR1 reads SGHTA; CDR2 reads FQGNSA. V was cut by 4 bases and J by 2 bases, with 12 bases left in between. The CDR3 has 14 residues. CDR3 DNA: TGTGCCAGCAGCTCGGGGTCTAGTACCTACGAGCAGTACTTC. Protein: CASSSGSSTYEQYF.

As DNA, the CDR3 is TGTGCCAGCAGTGAAGTTGGCACCGGGGAGCTGTTTTTT. Protein sequence: CASSEVGTGELFF. The chain employs TRBV25-1 and TRBJ2-2, with D hard to call. The V end lost 2 bases, the J end lost 4 bases, and 5 bases lay between the germline ends. Germline V lookup: CDR1 MGHDK, CDR2 SYGVNS. This CDR3 is built from 13 residues.

The gene calls are TRBV5-4 and TRBJ2-5; possibly TRBD1 for D (6 bases). V was clipped by 2 bases and J by 2 bases, with 16 bases between them. The CDR3 extends over 16 amino acids. Germline-derived CDR1 and CDR2 are SGHNT and YYREEE (reference sequence). For the CDR3, the DNA is TGTGCCAGCAGCTTAAGCCCCGACAGGTTACAAGAGACCCAGTACTTC. Translating gives CASSLSPDRLQETQYF.